The next 12 T cell receptor beta chains were all read from a single sample in a study of blood T cell repertoires in COVID-19. TCRdb keeps only in-frame clones here, not all; method: immunoSEQ multiplex PCR. Counted here are some 340,000 clones, 87% occurring once; the ten biggest clones make up roughly 5.2%. The sequencing sample was made of PBMCs or T cells enriched from blood (not recorded which). The receptors were gathered from a woman in her twenties or thirties who had recovered from COVID-19.

The chain links TRBV27 to TRBJ1-5; TRBD1 might be the D (6 bases). The V end lost 10 bases, the J end lost 0 bases, and 13 bases lay between the germline ends. Germline values: CDR1 MNHEY, CDR2 SMNVEV (reference sequence). This CDR3 region has 14 residues. CDR3 region: CAIQGTDSNQPQHF. CDR3 bases: TGTGCCATTCAGGGGACGGATAGCAATCAGCCCCAGCATTTT.

The chain combines TRBV7-2 with TRBJ1-2; possible D gene TRBD1, 6 bases. Trimming took off 1 base at V and 1 base at J, with 19 bases between the two ends. In germline, CDR1 is SGHTA, CDR2 FQGNSA. The CDR3 runs to 18 residues. The CDR3 reads CASSLEAVARGFNYGYTF. CDR3 bases: TGTGCCAGCAGCTTAGAAGCGGTCGCCAGGGGCTTTAACTATGGCTACACCTTC.

CDR3 nucleotides: TGTGCCAGCGGAGGGAACACCATATATTTT. This gives the protein CASGGNTIYF. The chain couples TRBV28 to TRBJ1-3; no reliable D call. The germline V gene encodes CDR1 MDHEN and CDR2 SYDVKM. CDR3 length: 10 amino acids. Trimming stripped 8 bases from V and 7 bases from J, with 6 bases between. Looking up the rest from reference TRBV28 and TRBJ1-3 gives the full variable domain: DVKVTQSSRYLVKRTGEKVFLECVQDMDHENMFWYRQDPGLGLRLIYFSYDVKMKEKGDIPEGYSVSREKKERFSLILESASTNQTSMYLCASGGNTIYFGEGSWLTVV.

This chain links TRBV25-1 with TRBJ2-7; 10 bases map to TRBD2. Germline CDR1 MGHDK, CDR2 SYGVNS. The CDR3 contains 13 residues. J lost 2 bases, V lost 5 bases, and 0 bases had no gene match. The CDR3 DNA reads TGTGCCAGCAGTCTAGCGGGGGCCTACGAGCAGTACTTC. This encodes CASSLAGAYEQYF.

This sequence joins TRBV6-5 and TRBJ1-2, with TRBD1 matching over 9 bases. V was pared by 5 bases and J by 8 bases, with 9 bases of the junction left unmatched. The CDR3 is 14 residues long. Germline V lookup: CDR1 MNHEY, CDR2 SVGAGI. The CDR3 here is CASSTGQGSGGYTF. CDR3 bases: TGTGCCAGCAGTACGGGACAGGGATCGGGAGGCTACACCTTC.

This clone was found once. The rearrangement links TRBV19 to TRBJ1-2, with no clear D. This CDR3 is built from 17 residues. Trimming took off 0 bases at V and 3 bases at J, with 17 bases between the two ends. CDR1 is LNHDA and CDR2 is SQIVND in the germline V gene (reference sequence). In DNA form, the CDR3 reads TGTGCCAGTAGTATAGATCCCGTTGGACTTGGGGACTATGGCTACACCTTC. It yields the protein CASSIDPVGLGDYGYTF. The full variable domain, rest sourced from reference TRBV19 and TRBJ1-2, is DGGITQSPKYLFRKEGQNVTLSCEQNLNHDAMYWYRQDPGQGLRLIYYSQIVNDFQKGDIAEGYSVSREKKESFPLTVTSAQKNPTAFYLCASSIDPVGLGDYGYTFGSGTRLTVV.

The gene calls are TRBV6-5 and TRBJ2-2, with TRBD1 matching 7 bases. The germline V gene encodes CDR1 MNHEY and CDR2 SVGAGI. The V gene end was trimmed by 7 bases and the J gene end by 6 bases; junction bases not matched to a gene: 5. The CDR3 runs to 13 residues. CDR3 bases: TGTGCCAGCATCCGTCAGGGGGCCGGGGAGCTGTTTTTT. It encodes CASIRQGAGELFF.

The chain joins TRBV10-2 to TRBJ1-2, with 10 positions matching TRBD1. V lost 3 bases, J lost 7 bases, and 2 bases stayed unmatched. The CDR3 is 13 amino acids. Germline-derived CDR1 and CDR2 are WSHSY and SAAADI. The CDR3 is CASSERQGAGYTF. Here the CDR3 DNA reads TGCGCCAGCAGTGAACGACAGGGGGCTGGCTACACCTTC.

This chain uses TRBV12-3 or TRBV12-4 with TRBJ1-2; a possible D gene is TRBD1 (6 bases). The CDR3 is made up of 13 amino acids. V was shortened by 3 bases and J by 8 bases, with 13 bases between the two germline ends. The CDR3 is CASSLIRGDGYTF. The CDR3 DNA is TGTGCCAGCAGTTTGATCAGGGGAGACGGCTACACCTTC.

J is TRBJ2-5 and V is TRBV15; 7 positions agree with TRBD1. After removal of 0 bases from V and 5 bases from J, the junction contained 6 bases not matched to a gene. CDR3 size: 15 residues. Germline V gives CDR1 LNHNV, CDR2 YYDKDF (reference sequence). This chain's CDR3 is CATSRDGRGLETQYF. The CDR3 nucleotides are TGTGCCACCAGCAGAGATGGAAGGGGGCTGGAGACCCAGTACTTC.

This chain uses TRBV4-3 with TRBJ1-2, with a tentative D call TRBD1 (5 bases). The CDR3 is 14 amino acids. Germline lookup yields CDR1 LGHNA and CDR2 YSLEER. V was cut by 3 bases and J by 7 bases, with 15 bases left in between. The CDR3 is CASSQAGFGSGYTF. As DNA, the CDR3 is TGCGCCAGCAGCCAGGCAGGGTTTGGGTCTGGCTACACCTTC.

This chain joins TRBV15 and TRBJ2-7; no definite D call. Germline V gene lookup returns CDR1 LNHNV and CDR2 YYDKDF (reference sequence). CDR3 length: 13 amino acids. V gave up 0 bases and J gave up 4 bases, with 7 bases separating them. CDR3: CATSRDVRYEQYF. In DNA form, the CDR3 reads TGTGCCACCAGCAGAGATGTCAGGTACGAGCAGTACTTC.